Listed below are T cell receptor beta chains from one sample, sequenced in a study of cytomegalovirus exposure and HLA in healthy donors. Produced via immunoSEQ multiplex PCR; TCRdb's table is partial and in-frame only. The table lists hundreds of thousands of clones, 70% to 80% of them singletons. Sequencing was done on a sample of PBMCs. The receptors derive from a male donor in good health and CMV-seronegative. CDR3s include the opening cysteine and the closing phenylalanine or tryptophan. Fields, in order: CDR3 protein, CDR3 DNA, CDR3 length, D gene, J gene, clone size, V gene. A D gene is named only where the DNA matches it firmly. Some rows mark clone size as missing; the rest say once, few, many or name a class of expanded clone.

CDR3 protein: CASSAPPGRITMNTEAFF
CDR3 DNA: TGTGCCAGTAGTGCCCCCCCGGGGAGGATTACCATGAACACTGAAGCTTTCTTT
CDR3 length: 18
D gene: -
J gene: TRBJ1-1
clone size: -
V gene: TRBV19

CDR3 protein: CASSQDPGFSNQPQHF
CDR3 DNA: TGCGCCAGCAGCCAAGATCCGGGATTCAGCAATCAGCCCCAGCATTTT
CDR3 length: 16
D gene: -
J gene: TRBJ1-5
clone size: -
V gene: TRBV4-1

CDR3 protein: CASSRTPFIYRADYEQYF
CDR3 DNA: TGTGCCAGCAGCAGGACCCCCTTCATTTACAGGGCGGACTACGAGCAGTACTTC
CDR3 length: 18
D gene: -
J gene: TRBJ2-7
clone size: -
V gene: TRBV21-1

CDR3 protein: CASSLPGQRNIQYF
CDR3 DNA: TGTGCCAGTAGTCTCCCGGGACAGAGAAACATTCAGTACTTC
CDR3 length: 14
D gene: TRBD1
J gene: TRBJ2-4
clone size: -
V gene: TRBV19

CDR3 protein: CASSSWTSGSRAGELFF
CDR3 DNA: TGTGCCAGCAGCTCCTGGACTAGCGGGAGTAGGGCCGGGGAGCTGTTTTTT
CDR3 length: 17
D gene: TRBD2
J gene: TRBJ2-2
clone size: -
V gene: TRBV9

CDR3 protein: CASSTAGLPNYGYTF
CDR3 DNA: TGTGCCAGTAGTACCGCGGGACTACCTAACTATGGCTACACCTTC
CDR3 length: 15
D gene: -
J gene: TRBJ1-2
clone size: -
V gene: TRBV19

CDR3 protein: CASSFLAGGQDTQYF
CDR3 DNA: TGTGCCAGCAGTTTCCTAGCGGGAGGGCAAGATACGCAGTATTTT
CDR3 length: 15
D gene: TRBD2
J gene: TRBJ2-3
clone size: -
V gene: TRBV27

CDR3 protein: CASSATESLYGYTF
CDR3 DNA: TGTGCCAGTAGTGCGACAGAAAGCCTTTATGGCTACACCTTC
CDR3 length: 14
D gene: -
J gene: TRBJ1-2
clone size: once
V gene: TRBV19

CDR3 protein: CASRDFYEQYF
CDR3 DNA: TGTGCCAGCAGGGACTTCTACGAGCAGTACTTC
CDR3 length: 11
D gene: -
J gene: TRBJ2-7
clone size: few
V gene: TRBV2

CDR3 protein: CASSLSGPNTEAFF
CDR3 DNA: TGTGCCAGCAGCTTGTCAGGTCCGAACACTGAAGCTTTCTTT
CDR3 length: 14
D gene: -
J gene: TRBJ1-1
clone size: -
V gene: TRBV5-4

CDR3 protein: CASSHLAGRIDEQYF
CDR3 DNA: TGTGCCAGCAGCCACTTAGCGGGGAGAATCGACGAGCAGTACTTC
CDR3 length: 15
D gene: TRBD2
J gene: TRBJ2-7
clone size: -
V gene: TRBV5-4

CDR3 protein: CASSRFRDRGYEQYF
CDR3 DNA: TGTGCCAGCAGCCGGTTCCGGGACAGGGGATACGAGCAGTACTTC
CDR3 length: 15
D gene: TRBD1
J gene: TRBJ2-7
clone size: once
V gene: TRBV5-6

CDR3 protein: CSVETRENYEQYF
CDR3 DNA: TGCAGCGTTGAAACCCGGGAGAATTACGAGCAGTACTTC
CDR3 length: 13
D gene: -
J gene: TRBJ2-7
clone size: -
V gene: TRBV29-1

CDR3 protein: CSVEEGPNEQYF
CDR3 DNA: TGCAGCGTTGAAGAGGGCCCCAACGAGCAGTACTTC
CDR3 length: 12
D gene: -
J gene: TRBJ2-7
clone size: -
V gene: TRBV29-1

CDR3 protein: CASSVETGGVEKLFF
CDR3 DNA: TGTGCCAGCAGTGTTGAGACGGGGGGGGTTGAAAAACTGTTTTTT
CDR3 length: 15
D gene: -
J gene: TRBJ1-4
clone size: -
V gene: TRBV6-1

CDR3 protein: CASTTGYTDTQYF
CDR3 DNA: TGTGCCAGTACGACAGGCTACACAGATACGCAGTATTTT
CDR3 length: 13
D gene: -
J gene: TRBJ2-3
clone size: -
V gene: TRBV19

CDR3 protein: CSSVYRTSGRRTGELFF
CDR3 DNA: TGTTCCAGCGTTTATCGGACTAGCGGGAGAAGGACCGGGGAGCTGTTTTTT
CDR3 length: 17
D gene: TRBD2
J gene: TRBJ2-2
clone size: -
V gene: TRBV7-9

CDR3 protein: CSVANRGRSYNEQFF
CDR3 DNA: TGCAGCGTTGCAAACAGGGGGCGATCCTACAATGAGCAGTTCTTC
CDR3 length: 15
D gene: TRBD1
J gene: TRBJ2-1
clone size: -
V gene: TRBV29-1

CDR3 protein: CSVEHDRGPYNEQFF
CDR3 DNA: TGCAGCGTTGAACATGACAGGGGGCCCTACAATGAGCAGTTCTTC
CDR3 length: 15
D gene: TRBD1
J gene: TRBJ2-1
clone size: -
V gene: TRBV29-1

CDR3 protein: CASSQTGETGELFF
CDR3 DNA: TGTGCCAGTAGCCAGACAGGGGAAACCGGGGAGCTGTTTTTT
CDR3 length: 14
D gene: TRBD1
J gene: TRBJ2-2
clone size: -
V gene: TRBV19

CDR3 protein: CASSEGAGQPQHF
CDR3 DNA: TGTGCCAGCAGTGAAGGAGCAGGTCAGCCCCAGCATTTT
CDR3 length: 13
D gene: -
J gene: TRBJ1-5
clone size: -
V gene: TRBV2

CDR3 protein: CASRMDRANTQYF
CDR3 DNA: TGTGCCAGTAGGATGGACAGGGCGAATACGCAGTATTTT
CDR3 length: 13
D gene: TRBD1
J gene: TRBJ2-3
clone size: -
V gene: TRBV19